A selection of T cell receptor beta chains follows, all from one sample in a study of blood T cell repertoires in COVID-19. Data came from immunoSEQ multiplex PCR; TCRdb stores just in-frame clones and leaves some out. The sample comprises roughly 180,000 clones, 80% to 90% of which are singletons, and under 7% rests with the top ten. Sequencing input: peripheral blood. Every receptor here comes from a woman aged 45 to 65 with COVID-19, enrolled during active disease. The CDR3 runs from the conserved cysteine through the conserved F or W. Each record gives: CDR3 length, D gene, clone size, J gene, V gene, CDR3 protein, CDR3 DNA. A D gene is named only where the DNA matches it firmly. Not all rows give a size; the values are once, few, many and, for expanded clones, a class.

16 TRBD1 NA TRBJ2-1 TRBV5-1 CASSRGGTGVYNEQFF TGCGCCAGCAGTCGGGGTGGGACAGGGGTCTACAATGAGCAGTTCTTC
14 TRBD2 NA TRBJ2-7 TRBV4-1 CASSQVTSAYEQYF TGCGCCAGCAGCCAGGTGACTAGCGCCTACGAGCAGTACTTC
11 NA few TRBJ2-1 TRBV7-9 CASSLAYEQFF TGTGCCAGCAGCTTAGCCTATGAGCAGTTCTTC
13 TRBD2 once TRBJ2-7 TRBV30 CAWSVTSGYEQYF TGTGCCTGGAGTGTGACTAGCGGCTACGAGCAGTACTTC
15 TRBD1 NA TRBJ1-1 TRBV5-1 CASSLTGGPNTEAFF TGCGCCAGCAGCTTGACAGGGGGACCGAACACTGAAGCTTTCTTT
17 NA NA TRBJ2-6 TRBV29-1 CSAEGASLHSGANVLTF TGCAGCGCGGAGGGGGCCTCACTCCATTCTGGGGCCAACGTCCTGACTTTC
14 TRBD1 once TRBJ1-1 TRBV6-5 CASSPGQGRAEAFF TGTGCCAGCAGCCCAGGACAGGGCCGCGCTGAAGCTTTCTTT
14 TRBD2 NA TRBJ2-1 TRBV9 CASSGGTRYNEQFF TGTGCCAGCAGCGGCGGGACTAGGTACAATGAGCAGTTCTTC
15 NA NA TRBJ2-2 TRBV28 CASSQGTPNTGELFF TGTGCCAGCAGCCAGGGGACACCTAACACCGGGGAGCTGTTTTTT
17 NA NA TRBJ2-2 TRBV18 CASSPLGVAVNTGELFF TGTGCCAGCTCACCACTTGGTGTCGCGGTTAACACCGGGGAGCTGTTTTTT
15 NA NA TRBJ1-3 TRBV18 CASSRRQEHGNTIYF TGTGCCAGCTCACGACGACAGGAGCATGGAAACACCATATATTTT
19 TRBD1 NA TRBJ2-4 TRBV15 CATSRAGTGGFVAKNIQYF TGTGCCACCAGCAGAGCTGGGACAGGGGGTTTTGTGGCCAAAAACATTCAGTACTTC
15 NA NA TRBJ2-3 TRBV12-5 CASGFSTTFTDTQYF TGTGCTAGTGGTTTCTCGACTACATTCACAGATACGCAGTATTTT
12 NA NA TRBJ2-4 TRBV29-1 CSVASEKNIQYF TGCAGCGTTGCTTCAGAAAAAAACATTCAGTACTTC
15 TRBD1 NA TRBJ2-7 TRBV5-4 CASSLGGQGPLEQYF TGTGCCAGCAGCTTGGGGGGACAGGGACCTCTCGAGCAGTACTTC
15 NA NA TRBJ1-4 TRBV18 CASSPGAGAVEKLFF TGTGCCAGCTCACCCGGGGCAGGGGCGGTTGAAAAACTGTTTTTT